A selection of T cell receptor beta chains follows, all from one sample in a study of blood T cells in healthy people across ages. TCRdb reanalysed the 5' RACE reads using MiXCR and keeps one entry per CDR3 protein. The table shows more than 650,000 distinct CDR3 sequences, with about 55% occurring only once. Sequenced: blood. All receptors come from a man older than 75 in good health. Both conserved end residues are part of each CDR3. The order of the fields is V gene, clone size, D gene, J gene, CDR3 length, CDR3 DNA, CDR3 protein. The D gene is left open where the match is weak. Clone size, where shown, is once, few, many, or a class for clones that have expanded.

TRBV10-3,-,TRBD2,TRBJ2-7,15,TGTGCCATCACCTCAGGACTAGCGGGAGCGGGGGAGCAGTACTTC,CAITSGLAGAGEQYF
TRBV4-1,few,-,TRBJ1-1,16,TGCGCCAGCAGCCACCTCTACCGGTTTATGAACACTGAAGCTTTCTTT,CASSHLYRFMNTEAFF
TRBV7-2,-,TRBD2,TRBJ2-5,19,TGTGCCAGCAGCTTAGTGCCGGGACTAGCGGGAGGCCCCCAAGAGACCCAGTACTTC,CASSLVPGLAGGPQETQYF
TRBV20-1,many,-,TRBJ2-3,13,TGCAGCAGCCCGGCTCACGACACAGATACGCAGTATTTT,CSSPAHDTDTQYF
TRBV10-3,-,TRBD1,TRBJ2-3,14,TGTGCCATCAGTGAACTGGACAGGGCGGATACGCAGTATTTT,CAISELDRADTQYF
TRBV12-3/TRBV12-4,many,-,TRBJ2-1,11,TGTGCCAGCAGTCCCCTCAATGAGCAGTTCTTC,CASSPLNEQFF
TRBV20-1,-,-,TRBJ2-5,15,TGCAGTGGCCAACGACATGCAGGGGCGATGGGGGAGCAGTACTTC,CSGQRHAGAMGEQYF
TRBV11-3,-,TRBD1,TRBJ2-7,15,TGTGCCAGCAGCTTAGGAGGGACAGGGGGCTGCGAGCAGTACTTC,CASSLGGTGGCEQYF
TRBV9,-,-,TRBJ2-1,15,TGTGCCAGCAGCTTAGGGGGCCCTCCGGAGGGCGTAGAGTTCTTC,CASSLGGPPEGVEFF
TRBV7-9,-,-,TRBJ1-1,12,TGTGCCAGCAGCGGGGGGTGGACTGAAGCTTTCTTT,CASSGGWTEAFF
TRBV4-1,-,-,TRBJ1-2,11,TGCGCCAGCAGCCAAGGGACGGGCTACACCTTC,CASSQGTGYTF
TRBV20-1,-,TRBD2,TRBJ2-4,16,TGCAGTGCTAGAGATTGGGGAGGGGTGGCCAAAAACATTCAGTACTTC,CSARDWGGVAKNIQYF
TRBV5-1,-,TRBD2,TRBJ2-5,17,TGCGCCAGCAGCTTGGGCGGACTAGCGGGAGCAGGGGAGACCCAGTACTTC,CASSLGGLAGAGETQYF
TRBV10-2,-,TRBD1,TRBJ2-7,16,TGCGCCAGCAGTGAGTCAACACAGGGGGTGGACTACGAGCAGTACTTC,CASSESTQGVDYEQYF
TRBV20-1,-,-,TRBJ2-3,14,TGCAGTGGGGAAAGACAGCTCAGCACAGATACGCAGTATTTT,CSGERQLSTDTQYF
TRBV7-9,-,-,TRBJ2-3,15,TGTGCCAGCAGCTCCTCAAGGGGCCCCACAGATACGCAGTATTTT,CASSSSRGPTDTQYF
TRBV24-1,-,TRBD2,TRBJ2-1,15,TGTGCCACCAGTGATCCGAGCGGACTAGCAACTGAGCAGTTCTTC,CATSDPSGLATEQFF
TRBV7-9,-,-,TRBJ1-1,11,TGTGCCAGCAGCTTAAACAAGGAAGCTTTCTTT,CASSLNKEAFF
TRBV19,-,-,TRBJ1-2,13,TGTGCCAGTATGAGGGTTGAGGGCAGCGGCTACACCTTC,CASMRVEGSGYTF
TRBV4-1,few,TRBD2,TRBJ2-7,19,TGCGCCAGCAGCCGGCTAATTACTAGCGGGAGTTTTCTTTCCTACGAGCAGTACTTC,CASSRLITSGSFLSYEQYF
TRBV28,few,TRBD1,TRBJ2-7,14,TGTGCCAGCAGGTCCGACAGGGTAGCCTACGAGCAGTACTTC,CASRSDRVAYEQYF
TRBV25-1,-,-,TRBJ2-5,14,TGTGCCAGCAGTGAATACAGGGCAGGGGAGACCCAGTACTTC,CASSEYRAGETQYF
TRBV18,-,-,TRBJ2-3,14,TGTGCCAGCTCACCACCTTCCCTAGAAGGATACGCGTATTTT,CASSPPSLEGYAYF
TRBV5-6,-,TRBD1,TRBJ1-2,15,TGTGCCAGCAGCCCTGGGGGACAGGGAAACTATGGCTACACCTTC,CASSPGGQGNYGYTF
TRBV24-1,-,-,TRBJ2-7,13,TGTGCCACCAGTGATGGCCCAGGATACGAGCAGTACTTC,CATSDGPGYEQYF
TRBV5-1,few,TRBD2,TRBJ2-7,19,TGCGCCAGCAGCCTTGGATACAGAGCAGGACTAGTAGGCACTTACGAGCAGTACTTC,CASSLGYRAGLVGTYEQYF
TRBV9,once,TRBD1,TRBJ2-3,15,TGTGCCAGCAGCATCTGGACAGGGGGCATAGATACGCAGTATTTT,CASSIWTGGIDTQYF